This TCR beta chain was found in a study of neurological immune-mediated disorders. This clonotype was picked up many times. Its antigen is unknown. Unsorted libraries were generated from 2 million PBMCs held at -80 degrees C. Germline values: CDR1 SGHRS, CDR2 YFSETQ. The CDR3 is 16 residues long. V was pared by 0 bases and J by 0 bases, with 12 bases between. Study results and caveats: Expanded clones shared no identical CDR3 amino acid sequences across subjects, which suggested private TCR-beta repertoires in all groups.

5'RACE generated cDNA with 10-nucleotide random UMIs. The authors obtained over 200 million TCR-beta sequences from 15-18 subjects per sequencing run. MiXCR was run by TCRdb on the 5' RACE reads, yielding one entry per CDR3 protein. The profile shows about 59,000 distinct CDR3 sequences, around 3.5% of them singletons. The sample comprised PBMCs. This sequence originates from a woman aged 30 to 39 with multiple sclerosis. V gene TRBV5-1 combines with J gene TRBJ1-1, with D tentatively TRBD1 (5 bases). CDR3 DNA: TGCGCCAGCAGCTTGGAGGCCGGGGCTTTGAACACTGAAGCTTTCTTT. Its translation: CASSLEAGALNTEAFF.